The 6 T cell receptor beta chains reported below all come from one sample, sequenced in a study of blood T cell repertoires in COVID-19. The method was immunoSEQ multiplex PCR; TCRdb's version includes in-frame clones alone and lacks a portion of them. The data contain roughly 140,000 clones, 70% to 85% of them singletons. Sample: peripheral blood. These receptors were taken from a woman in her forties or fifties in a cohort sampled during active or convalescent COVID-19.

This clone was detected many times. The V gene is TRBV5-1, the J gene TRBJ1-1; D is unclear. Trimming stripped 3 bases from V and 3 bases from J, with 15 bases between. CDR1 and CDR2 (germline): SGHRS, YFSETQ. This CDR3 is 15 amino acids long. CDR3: CASSSGWGSYTEAFF. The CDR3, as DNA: TGCGCCAGCAGCTCGGGGTGGGGTAGTTACACTGAAGCTTTCTTT.

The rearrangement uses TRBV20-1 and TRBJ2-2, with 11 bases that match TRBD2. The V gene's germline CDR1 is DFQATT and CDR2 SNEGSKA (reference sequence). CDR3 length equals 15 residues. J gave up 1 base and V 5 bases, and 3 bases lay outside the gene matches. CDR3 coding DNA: TGCAGTGCTCGTGGACTAGCGGGGAACACCGGGGAGCTGTTTTTT. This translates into CSARGLAGNTGELFF.

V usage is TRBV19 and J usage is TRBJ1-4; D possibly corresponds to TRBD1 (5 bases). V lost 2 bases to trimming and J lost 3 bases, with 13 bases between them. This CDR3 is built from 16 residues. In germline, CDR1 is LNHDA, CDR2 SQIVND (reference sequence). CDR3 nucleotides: TGTGCCAGTAGTATAATGGGTGGGGCGGCTAATGAAAAACTGTTTTTT. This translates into CASSIMGGAANEKLFF.

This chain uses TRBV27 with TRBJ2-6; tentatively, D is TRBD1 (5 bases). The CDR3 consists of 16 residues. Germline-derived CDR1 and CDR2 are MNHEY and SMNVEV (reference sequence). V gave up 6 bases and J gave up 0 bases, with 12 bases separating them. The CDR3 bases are TGTGCCAGCAGCCCAGGGCTCCCCTCTGGGGCCAACGTCCTGACTTTC. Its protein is CASSPGLPSGANVLTF.

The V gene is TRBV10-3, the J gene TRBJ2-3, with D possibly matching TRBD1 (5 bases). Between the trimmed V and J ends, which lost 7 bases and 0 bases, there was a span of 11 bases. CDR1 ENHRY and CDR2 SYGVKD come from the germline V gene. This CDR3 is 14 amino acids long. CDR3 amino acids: CAIKGEYSTDTQYF. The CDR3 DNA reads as TGTGCCATCAAAGGGGAATATAGCACAGATACGCAGTATTTT.

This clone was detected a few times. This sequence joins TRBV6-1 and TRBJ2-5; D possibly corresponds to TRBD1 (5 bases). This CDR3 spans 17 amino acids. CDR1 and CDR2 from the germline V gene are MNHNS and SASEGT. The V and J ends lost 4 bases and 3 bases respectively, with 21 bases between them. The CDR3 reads CASSARPRAAVKETQYF. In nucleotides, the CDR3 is TGTGCCAGCAGTGCACGGCCCAGGGCAGCAGTAAAAGAGACCCAGTACTTC.